This paragraph covers one TCR beta chain sequence. What it recognizes is unknown. CDR3 length equals 15 residues. Trimming shortened V by 2 bases and J by 0 bases, and 11 bases separated the two germline ends. CDR1 is MGHRA and CDR2 is YSYEKL in the germline V gene. This sample was included in a study of long-term antiretroviral therapy in people with HIV. The assay used was immunoSEQ (version v3.0), run at survey level. The table came from immunoSEQ multiplex PCR; TCRdb's copy has only in-frame clones and leaves some out. The table includes roughly 45,000 clones, about 86% detected once. The study's findings and limits: Subsequent to ART, diversity was augmented yet persisted below that of transplant donor controls.

The source material was unsorted PBMCs, sampled 0.8 years after starting antiretroviral therapy. The sequence was obtained from a woman aged 18-30 years with HIV. The chain is built from TRBV4-1 and TRBJ2-7, with D perhaps matching TRBD1 (5 bases). Here the CDR3 reads CASSQPLTASYEQYF. The CDR3 DNA sequence: TGCGCCAGCAGCCAACCCTTGACAGCCTCCTACGAGCAGTACTTC.